The clone carrying this TCR beta chain was picked up many times. Its target is unknown. Attachment of unique molecular identifiers was made to individual cDNA molecules. TCRdb re-called the 5' RACE reads through MiXCR, storing one row per CDR3 protein. The table lists 60,000 to 80,000 distinct CDR3 sequences, 12% of them singletons, with 3.5% to 4.5% in the top ten. Trimming removed 5 bases at V and 0 bases at J, with 20 bases between. The CDR3 has 18 amino acids. Germline V gene data show CDR1 as SGHVT and CDR2 as SQSDAQ. These data are taken from a study of early T cells in non-severe SARS-CoV-2 infection. Study as a whole: The chains were unpaired, and the sequenced material was bulk RNA from unsorted whole blood. Whole-study results and caveats: Missing private and CD4 specificities, VDJdb matching favored anti-spike CD8 responses.

Sequencing was performed on whole blood. The TCR was taken from an adult who was a healthcare worker with PCR-confirmed SARS-CoV-2 infection or an uninfected control (not recorded which). The V and J genes are TRBV7-4 and TRBJ2-4, with D unclear. The CDR3 region has the DNA TGTGCCAGCAGCCCCCATCGTTCGGCCGGCCTAGCCAAAAACATTCAGTACTTC. Translating gives CASSPHRSAGLAKNIQYF.